The 11 T cell receptor beta chains reported below all come from one sample, sequenced in a study of response to subunit inactivated influenza vaccine. Each CDR3 protein is one row after TCRdb ran MiXCR on the RT-PCR reads. Of about half a million distinct CDR3 sequences in the sample, approximately 7.6% were seen once. Here the sequenced sample was PBMCs from blood, taken around 25 months after vaccination. The receptors were gathered from a man between 45 and 75 years old who received an inactivated influenza vaccine.

The chain joins TRBV5-1 to TRBJ1-4; tentatively, D is TRBD1 (6 bases). Between the trimmed V and J ends, which lost 5 bases and 4 bases, there was a span of 18 bases. Germline V gene data show CDR1 as SGHRS and CDR2 as YFSETQ. The CDR3 spans 16 residues. The CDR3 loop is CASRLNLQGRNEKLFF. In DNA form, the CDR3 reads TGCGCCAGCAGGTTGAACCTACAGGGACGTAATGAAAAACTGTTTTTT.

The chain has TRBV2 and TRBJ2-7; D may be TRBD1 (6 bases). Germline loops: CDR1 SNHLY, CDR2 FYNNEI. The germline V and J ends were trimmed by 6 bases and 0 bases, with 12 bases remaining between them. The CDR3 runs to 14 residues. The CDR3 nucleotides are TGTGCCAGCAGGAACGACAGGAGCTCCTACGAGCAGTACTTC. Translation: CASRNDRSSYEQYF.

V usage is TRBV27 and J usage is TRBJ2-1, with 15 bases fitting TRBD2. Per germline, CDR1 MNHEY and CDR2 SMNVEV (reference sequence). The CDR3 is 19 residues long. The ends lost 4 bases at V and 9 bases at J; junction bases unmatched: 16. CDR3 loop: CASSSRPGLAGGSSGEQFF. The CDR3 DNA sequence: TGTGCCAGCAGTTCCCGCCCCGGACTAGCGGGGGGGTCCTCCGGTGAGCAGTTCTTC.

This clonotype was seen only a few times. The chain couples TRBV7-2 to TRBJ2-7, with 7 bases aligning to TRBD1. With V trimmed by 5 bases and J by 1 base, 5 bases remained unmatched. This CDR3 is 14 amino acids long. The germline V gene encodes CDR1 SGHTA and CDR2 FQGNSA. The DNA of the CDR3 is TGTGCCAGCAGCCGTCGACAGGGATCCTACGAGCAGTACTTC. Protein sequence: CASSRRQGSYEQYF.

This clonotype was observed many times. CDR3 nucleotides: TGCGCCAGCAGCCTAGGACAGTCTGACTATGGCTACACCTTC. This codes for CASSLGQSDYGYTF. V usage is TRBV5-1 and J usage is TRBJ1-2; TRBD1 is a possible D gene (6 bases). V lost 4 bases and J lost 3, with 13 bases in between. Looked up from germline, CDR1 is SGHRS and CDR2 is YFSETQ. The CDR3 sequence is 14 residues long.

This clonotype has at least ten counts. The chain links TRBV6-2 or TRBV6-3 to TRBJ1-1; perhaps TRBD1 as D (6 bases). V lost 5 bases, J lost 7 bases, and 14 bases lay in between. The CDR3 extends over 13 amino acids. Per germline, CDR1 MNHEY and CDR2 SVGEGT. The CDR3 bases are TGTGCCAGCAGTAAGGGACATACTAATGAAGCTTTCTTT. This encodes CASSKGHTNEAFF.

This clonotype was counted only a few times. The chain has TRBV11-2 and TRBJ2-1; D is possibly TRBD2 (5 bases). Germline V lookup: CDR1 SGHAT, CDR2 FQNNGV. The V end lost 5 bases, the J end lost 8 bases, and 13 bases lay between the germline ends. The CDR3 contains 13 residues. CDR3 sequence reads: CASSPGPADEQFF. CDR3 coding DNA: TGTGCCAGCAGCCCAGGACCAGCGGATGAGCAGTTCTTC. Filled out from reference TRBV11-2 and TRBJ2-1, the complete variable domain reads EAGVAQSPRYKIIEKRQSVAFWCNPISGHATLYWYQQILGQGPKLLIQFQNNGVVDDSQLPKDRFSAERLKGVDSTLKIQPAKLEDSAVYLCASSPGPADEQFFGPGTRLTVL.

The chain carries TRBV20-1 and TRBJ1-2; no reliable D call. Trimming removed 3 bases from V and 5 bases from J, with 7 bases in between. The CDR3 length is 11 residues. Per germline, CDR1 DFQATT and CDR2 SNEGSKA (reference sequence). Written as DNA, the CDR3 is TGCAGTGCTAGTGACCTTTATGGCTACACCTTC. Its protein is CSASDLYGYTF.

In its sample, this clonotype was seen many times. V is TRBV12-3 or TRBV12-4 and J is TRBJ2-7; 8 bases align to TRBD1. Losses at the gene ends were 5 bases for V and 6 bases for J; bases not matched to a gene: 6. This CDR3 spans 13 amino acids. The CDR3 here is CASSATGVSEQYF. Written as DNA, the CDR3 is TGTGCCAGCAGTGCGACAGGGGTGAGCGAGCAGTACTTC.

This clonotype was picked up a small number of times. The J gene is TRBJ2-1, the V gene TRBV29-1, with D perhaps given as TRBD1 or TRBD2 (5 bases each). Trimming cost V 7 bases and J 1 base, with 11 bases left between them. The CDR3 consists of 13 residues. The germline V gene encodes CDR1 SQVTM and CDR2 ANQGSEA. CDR3 in amino acids: CSANGGSYNEQFF. The CDR3 DNA reads as TGCAGCGCCAATGGGGGTTCCTACAATGAGCAGTTCTTC.

This clonotype was seen a handful of times. V and J are TRBV7-9 and TRBJ2-2, with 11 bases lining up with TRBD2. V lost 5 bases and J lost 5; bases outside the gene matches: 4. Looked up from germline, CDR1 is SEHNR and CDR2 is FQNEAQ (reference sequence). The CDR3 is 15 residues long. CDR3 loop: CASSPTSGDTGELFF. Written as DNA, the CDR3 is TGTGCCAGCAGCCCGACTAGCGGGGATACCGGGGAGCTGTTTTTT.